One and the same sample provided the 32 T cell receptor beta chains below, sequenced in a study of shared T cell receptors in the human thymus. Some clones are missing from TCRdb's copy, which holds only in-frame ones; the method was immunoSEQ multiplex PCR. The sample yields roughly 710,000 clones, around 85% seen once. The same sample was also used in a study of human thymus T cells.

Source material: thymocytes. The receptor source for this set is a girl less than two years old with a congenital heart defect.

This chain joins TRBV9 and TRBJ1-1; D possibly corresponds to TRBD1 (6 bases). Trimming took off 2 bases at V and 5 bases at J, with 13 bases between the two ends. The CDR3 consists of 14 residues. The germline CDR1 and CDR2 sequences are SGDLS and YYNGEE. The CDR3 reads CASSVRGRATEAFF. The CDR3, as DNA: TGTGCCAGCAGCGTCAGGGGTAGGGCAACTGAAGCTTTCTTT.

V gene TRBV2 combines with J gene TRBJ2-7, with 8 nucleotides matching TRBD2. Trimming cost V 7 bases and J 6 bases; bases outside gene matches: 2. CDR3 length equals 11 residues. CDR1 is SNHLY, CDR2 FYNNEI, per germline. The CDR3 loop reads CASTGGREQYF. In DNA, the CDR3 is TGTGCCAGCACGGGGGGGCGCGAGCAGTACTTC.

The CDR3, as DNA: TGTGCTAGTGGTTCGACAGGGAACACTGAAGCTTTCTTT. This gives the protein CASGSTGNTEAFF. The chain joins TRBV12-5 to TRBJ1-1, with a weak D call TRBD1 (6 bases). This CDR3 region has 13 residues. CDR1 is LGHNT, CDR2 FRNRAP, per germline. V shed 4 bases and J shed 1 base, with 7 bases lying between them.

The chain is built from TRBV6-1 and TRBJ1-1; D is perhaps TRBD1 (5 bases). Germline values: CDR1 MNHNS, CDR2 SASEGT. The CDR3 loop spans 15 amino acids. Trimming pared 0 bases from V and 5 bases from J, leaving 13 bases between. The CDR3: CASSEAETVGTEAFF. The CDR3 bases are TGTGCCAGCAGTGAAGCCGAGACAGTGGGAACTGAAGCTTTCTTT.

This clone has a handful of counts. The chain employs TRBV28 and TRBJ1-5, with 11 bases matching TRBD1. J gave up 2 bases and V 3 bases, and 15 bases lay outside the gene matches. Germline loops: CDR1 MDHEN, CDR2 SYDVKM. There are 20 residues in the CDR3. Here the CDR3 DNA reads TGTGCCAGCAGTTTGGCTCCCGGGACAGGGGGTAATTCGGGCAATCAGCCCCAGCATTTT. As protein: CASSLAPGTGGNSGNQPQHF.

The chain uses TRBV9 and TRBJ2-7; 8 bases match TRBD2. Trimming removed 0 bases from V and 0 bases from J; junction bases left unmatched: 2. Looked up from germline, CDR1 is SGDLS and CDR2 is YYNGEE. The CDR3 length is 15 residues. The CDR3 nucleotides are TGTGCCAGCAGCGTAGGAAGCGGGGGCTCCTACGAGCAGTACTTC. Translation gives CASSVGSGGSYEQYF.

The chain is built from TRBV10-1 and TRBJ1-3; D not resolved. Germline CDR1 WNHNN, CDR2 SYGVQD (reference sequence). Trimming removed 4 bases at V and 0 bases at J, with 13 bases between. The CDR3 is 16 amino acids. The CDR3, as DNA: TGCGCCAGCAGTGTTGGCACGATTTGCTCTGGAAACACCATATATTTT. This sequence encodes CASSVGTICSGNTIYF.

This clone has just one count. The chain links TRBV5-6 to TRBJ2-2, with TRBD1 as a possible D gene (6 bases). V was clipped by 7 bases and J by 7 bases, with 20 bases between them. CDR3 length: 15 amino acids. Germline V gene lookup returns CDR1 SGHDT and CDR2 YYEEEE. CDR3 region: CASHTAERGSGELFF. The CDR3 DNA reads as TGTGCCAGCCACACTGCGGAGAGGGGGAGCGGGGAGCTGTTTTTT.

A single count supports this clone. This chain links TRBV10-1 with TRBJ2-3; 16 bases fit TRBD2. The junction had 5 bases not matched to a gene; V was cut back by 2 bases and J by 3 bases. The CDR3 covers 18 residues. From germline, CDR1 is WNHNN and CDR2 SYGVQD (reference sequence). This CDR3 reads CASSEGGLAGGLTDTQYF. Written as DNA, the CDR3 is TGCGCCAGCAGTGAGGGGGGACTAGCGGGGGGGCTGACAGATACGCAGTATTTT.

The V gene is TRBV27, the J gene TRBJ1-4; the D is unclear. The V end lost 6 bases, the J end lost 2 bases, and 10 bases lay between the germline ends. CDR1 is MNHEY, CDR2 SMNVEV, per germline (reference sequence). This CDR3 spans 14 amino acids. CDR3 sequence reads: CASSSRLTNEKLFF. CDR3 nucleotide sequence: TGTGCCAGCAGCTCCAGGTTGACTAATGAAAAACTGTTTTTT.

The V gene is TRBV4-3, the J gene TRBJ1-5; the D gene is possibly TRBD1 (5 bases). V was cut by 0 bases and J by 9 bases, with 30 bases left in between. Germline V CDR1 and CDR2: LGHNA, YSLEER. The CDR3 is 20 amino acids. CDR3 protein: CASSQDHGGRRGLADRPQHF. CDR3 DNA sequence: TGCGCCAGCAGCCAAGATCACGGGGGACGGAGAGGTCTGGCGGATCGGCCCCAGCATTTT.

The chain couples TRBV5-1 to TRBJ1-5; a possible D gene is TRBD1 (5 bases). Looked up from germline, CDR1 is SGHRS and CDR2 is YFSETQ. Trimming removed 0 bases from V and 5 bases from J, with 15 bases in between. The CDR3 has 16 amino acids. The CDR3 DNA sequence: TGCGCCAGCAGCTTGGCCGGCAGGGCCGAAGATCAGCCCCAGCATTTT. Translated: CASSLAGRAEDQPQHF.

This chain connects TRBV4-3 to TRBJ1-2; a weak D match, TRBD1 (6 bases). Looked up from germline, CDR1 is LGHNA and CDR2 is YSLEER. V was shortened by 1 base and J by 6 bases, with 15 bases between the two germline ends. This CDR3 has 15 amino acids. CDR3 sequence (DNA): TGCGCCAGCAGCCAAGTGACAGGCGGTATGGATGGCTACACCTTC. Protein sequence: CASSQVTGGMDGYTF.

V gene TRBV5-6 combines with J gene TRBJ1-6; TRBD1 is a possible D gene (5 bases). With 2 bases removed from V and 9 bases from J, the gap between germline ends came to 12 bases. Per germline, CDR1 SGHDT and CDR2 YYEEEE. The CDR3 loop spans 14 amino acids. CDR3 in amino acids: CASSFGGRVSPLHF. In DNA, the CDR3 is TGTGCCAGCAGCTTCGGGGGGAGGGTTTCACCCCTCCACTTT. Based on the CDR3 plus reference TRBV5-6 and TRBJ1-6, the full variable domain is DAGVTQSPTHLIKTRGQQVTLRCSPKSGHDTVSWYQQALGQGPQFIFQYYEEEERQRGNFPDRFSGHQFPNYSSELNVNALLLGDSALYLCASSFGGRVSPLHFGNGTRLTVT.

The V gene is TRBV11-2, the J gene TRBJ1-3; D unresolved. Per germline, CDR1 SGHAT and CDR2 FQNNGV. V was cut by 1 base and J by 4 bases, with 11 bases left in between. The length of the CDR3 is 15 residues. CDR3 DNA sequence: TGTGCCAGCAGCTTAGGATTCGGGTTCGGAAACACCATATATTTT. Translating gives CASSLGFGFGNTIYF.

The rearrangement joins TRBV6-1 to TRBJ2-1; 9 bases fit TRBD2. Germline assignment: CDR1 MNHNS and CDR2 SASEGT. This CDR3 is 15 amino acids long. Trimming cost V 0 bases and J 10 bases; bases outside gene matches: 7. The CDR3 region is CASSEAGGGAEEQFF. CDR3 bases: TGTGCCAGCAGTGAAGCTGGCGGGGGGGCGGAAGAGCAGTTCTTC.

The chain employs TRBV6-1 and TRBJ1-6, with 8 bases aligning to TRBD1. The CDR3 extends over 16 amino acids. The V gene end was trimmed by 4 bases and the J gene end by 5 bases; junction bases not matched to a gene: 7. Per the germline V gene, CDR1 is MNHNS and CDR2 is SASEGT. This chain's CDR3 is CASSGPGTGNNSPLHF. The DNA of the CDR3 is TGTGCCAGCAGTGGACCCGGGACAGGAAATAATTCACCCCTCCACTTT.

Points on this clone: Other DNA sequences in this sample translate to the same CDR3. This chain joins TRBV10-3 and TRBJ1-6, with D perhaps matching TRBD1 (5 bases). V lost 10 bases and J lost 4, with 14 bases in between. CDR1 and CDR2 (germline): ENHRY, SYGVKD. The CDR3 consists of 14 residues. The CDR3 loop reads CASGTDRYNSPLHF. CDR3 DNA: TGTGCCAGCGGGACGGACCGATATAATTCACCCCTCCACTTT.

The gene calls are TRBV5-8 and TRBJ1-6; D might be TRBD1 (6 bases). The ends were cut back, 3 bases at V and 7 bases at J, with 17 bases in the middle. Per the germline V gene, CDR1 is SGHTS and CDR2 is YDEGEE. The CDR3 runs 16 residues. CDR3 in DNA: TGTGCCAGCAGCTCCCGAGGTGGGGACAACAATTCACCCCTCCACTTT. It is translated as CASSSRGGDNNSPLHF.

The V call is TRBV5-6, the J call TRBJ1-3; D gene unclear. The CDR3 has 17 amino acids. V dropped 0 bases and J dropped 0 bases, with 13 bases sitting between them. Germline V lookup: CDR1 SGHDT, CDR2 YYEEEE. The CDR3 reads CASSLGPPLSSGNTIYF. The CDR3, as DNA: TGTGCCAGCAGCTTGGGCCCCCCCCTGAGCTCTGGAAACACCATATATTTT.

This chain uses TRBV20-1 with TRBJ2-7, with D unresolved. CDR3 length: 11 residues. From germline, CDR1 is DFQATT and CDR2 SNEGSKA (reference sequence). V was shortened by 6 bases and J by 0 bases, with 6 bases between the two germline ends. Written as DNA, the CDR3 is TGCAGTGCGGGCAGCTCCTACGAGCAGTACTTC. This codes for CSAGSSYEQYF.

This clone was seen once. The gene calls are TRBV6-6 and TRBJ1-1; D uncertain. This CDR3 region has 16 residues. Trimming removed 0 bases at V and 0 bases at J, with 11 bases between. Germline-derived CDR1 and CDR2 are MNHNY and SVGAGI (reference sequence). Written as DNA, the CDR3 is TGTGCCAGCAGTTACTCGCAACAGCTAATGAACACTGAAGCTTTCTTT. Translated, it gives CASSYSQQLMNTEAFF.

The chain recombines TRBV29-1 with TRBJ1-1, with D tentatively TRBD1 (6 bases). This CDR3 spans 15 amino acids. The V and J ends lost 4 bases and 0 bases respectively, with 15 bases between them. The germline CDR1 and CDR2 sequences are SQVTM and ANQGSEA. CDR3 nucleotides: TGCAGCGTTGTTGGTGGGGGACACCTGAACACTGAAGCTTTCTTT. Translating it yields CSVVGGGHLNTEAFF.

This clone was observed a few times. The chain is built from TRBV18 and TRBJ2-5, with D tentatively TRBD1 (6 bases). Trimming pared 6 bases from V and 0 bases from J, leaving 23 bases between. Germline loops: CDR1 KGHSH, CDR2 LQKENI. The CDR3 totals 18 residues. The CDR3 protein is CASSVLRTEASNQETQYF. CDR3 nucleotide sequence: TGTGCCAGCTCCGTGTTAAGGACAGAAGCGTCGAACCAAGAGACCCAGTACTTC.

V is TRBV7-9 and J is TRBJ1-3; D is possibly TRBD1 (6 bases). Germline values: CDR1 SEHNR, CDR2 FQNEAQ (reference sequence). The germline V and J ends were trimmed by 7 bases and 6 bases, with 10 bases remaining between them. This CDR3 contains 12 residues. The CDR3 DNA follows: TGTGCCAGCACCGAGGGGGTAAACACCATATATTTT. Translation: CASTEGVNTIYF.

The CDR3 DNA follows: TGCGCCAGCAGCTTGAGCGTTATACCCCGGGACAGCGCTACCCAAAGCTCTGGAAACACCATATATTTT. Encoded protein: CASSLSVIPRDSATQSSGNTIYF. J is TRBJ1-3 and V is TRBV5-1; 7 nucleotides match TRBD1. This CDR3 contains 23 residues. Trimming removed 1 base from V and 0 bases from J; junction bases left unmatched: 25. The germline gives CDR1 SGHRS, CDR2 YFSETQ.

The rearrangement joins TRBV5-1 to TRBJ1-1, with 8 bases matching TRBD1. The V and J ends lost 6 bases and 4 bases, in that order; junction bases with no gene match: 11. The germline CDR1 and CDR2 sequences are SGHRS and YFSETQ. This CDR3 spans 15 amino acids. The CDR3 is CASKVMTGVITEAFF. DNA for the CDR3: TGCGCCAGCAAAGTAATGACAGGGGTGATCACTGAAGCTTTCTTT. The full variable domain, in which reference TRBV5-1 and TRBJ1-1 provide the parts outside the CDR3, is KAGVTQTPRYLIKTRGQQVTLSCSPISGHRSVSWYQQTPGQGLQFLFEYFSETQRNKGNFPGRFSGRQFSNSRSEMNVSTLELGDSALYLCASKVMTGVITEAFFGQGTRLTVV.

V is TRBV27 and J is TRBJ1-5; 7 nucleotides align to TRBD1. This CDR3 is built from 16 residues. Per germline, CDR1 MNHEY and CDR2 SMNVEV (reference sequence). Trimming at V came to 5 bases and at J to 3 bases, leaving 10 bases not matched to a gene. CDR3 bases: TGTGCCAGCAGTGGCTTCTGGACAGGCCACAATCAGCCCCAGCATTTT. Translated, it gives CASSGFWTGHNQPQHF.

V gene TRBV2 combines with J gene TRBJ2-3; a weak D match, TRBD2 (6 bases). V lost 10 bases, J lost 6 bases, and 14 bases lay in between. The CDR3 sequence is 12 residues long. CDR1 and CDR2 (germline): SNHLY, FYNNEI. The CDR3 loop reads CATPWGGDTQYF. The CDR3, as DNA: TGTGCCACCCCATGGGGAGGTGATACGCAGTATTTT.

This clone appeared once. The chain uses TRBV9 and TRBJ2-1; TRBD2 matches 9 bases. CDR1 is SGDLS and CDR2 is YYNGEE in the germline V gene. With 4 bases clipped from V and 7 bases from J, the junction kept 12 bases outside the gene matches. The CDR3 loop spans 16 amino acids. CDR3 protein: CASSPRRAGGLNEQFF. In DNA form, the CDR3 reads TGTGCCAGCAGCCCCCGGAGGGCGGGGGGGTTGAATGAGCAGTTCTTC.

This chain links TRBV4-3 with TRBJ2-3; TRBD2 matches at 9 bases. This CDR3 region has 18 residues. Germline V gives CDR1 LGHNA, CDR2 YSLEER. V shed 2 bases, J shed 4 bases, and the junction held 13 bases outside the gene matches. Here the CDR3 DNA reads TGCGCCAGCAGCCAACGCTGGAATAGCGGGGGCCCCGCAGATACGCAGTATTTT. Translation gives CASSQRWNSGGPADTQYF.

The V call is TRBV4-3, the J call TRBJ1-5; 8 bases are shared with TRBD1. Germline values: CDR1 LGHNA, CDR2 YSLEER. The CDR3 is 15 residues long. V trimming: 0 bases; J trimming: 6 bases; junction bases outside the gene matches: 4. CDR3: CASSQEQGAGQPQHF. The CDR3 DNA reads as TGCGCCAGCAGCCAAGAGCAGGGGGCGGGTCAGCCCCAGCATTTT.